These 20 T cell receptor beta chains originate from one sample sequenced in a study of blood T cell repertoires in COVID-19. The data were produced by immunoSEQ multiplex PCR, yet TCRdb's version contains in-frame clones alone and is incomplete. The sample carries nearly 300,000 clones, approximately 90% recorded once. The sequenced sample was peripheral blood. These receptor sequences come from a woman in her thirties who had recovered from COVID-19.

The rearrangement links TRBV6-6 to TRBJ1-1; perhaps TRBD1 as D (5 bases). CDR3 length: 15 amino acids. V was cut by 6 bases and J by 0 bases, with 14 bases left in between. Germline-derived CDR1 and CDR2 are MNHNY and SVGAGI (reference sequence). This chain's CDR3 is CASSAGPPMNTEAFF. The CDR3 nucleotides are TGTGCCAGCAGCGCGGGGCCTCCCATGAACACTGAAGCTTTCTTT.

V usage is TRBV10-3 and J usage is TRBJ2-7; 10 bases map to TRBD2. V shed 2 bases and J 3 bases; nucleotides not matched to a gene: 4. The CDR3 covers 15 residues. From germline, CDR1 is ENHRY and CDR2 SYGVKD. For the CDR3, the DNA is TGTGCCATCAGTGAGGAGCGGGGGGGCATCTACGAGCAGTACTTC. Its protein is CAISEERGGIYEQYF.

The chain has TRBV11-1 and TRBJ1-2; maybe TRBD1 (5 bases). The CDR3 contains 13 residues. The germline gives CDR1 SGHAT, CDR2 FQDESV (reference sequence). Trimming took off 1 base at V and 3 bases at J, with 6 bases between the two ends. CDR3 sequence reads: CASSLGQHYGYTF. CDR3 DNA sequence: TGTGCCAGCAGCTTAGGACAGCACTATGGCTACACCTTC.

This clone was counted only a few times. V is TRBV4-1 and J is TRBJ2-1; perhaps TRBD1 as D (5 bases). Germline V lookup: CDR1 MGHRA, CDR2 YSYEKL. V was cut by 1 base and J by 1 base, with 11 bases left in between. The CDR3 covers 16 residues. The DNA for the CDR3 is TGCGCCAGCAGCCAAGCGGACATTATATCCTACAATGAGCAGTTCTTC. It codes for CASSQADIISYNEQFF.

This clone appeared once. This chain uses TRBV18 with TRBJ2-1, with 7 bases aligning to TRBD1. V lost 2 bases and J lost 4; bases outside the gene matches: 5. The CDR3 contains 15 residues. In germline, CDR1 is KGHSH, CDR2 LQKENI. This CDR3 is CASSPIRGPYNEQFF. As DNA, the CDR3 is TGTGCCAGCTCACCAATAAGGGGGCCATACAATGAGCAGTTCTTC.

The rearrangement joins TRBV2 to TRBJ2-7; TRBD1 matches at 8 bases. Germline loops: CDR1 SNHLY, CDR2 FYNNEI. V lost 4 bases and J lost 7; bases outside the gene matches: 9. This CDR3 has 14 residues. CDR3 nucleotides: TGTGCCAGCAGTGTAGGTCAGGGGGCAAGGGAGCAGTACTTC. Residues: CASSVGQGAREQYF.

The chain employs TRBV6-5 and TRBJ1-1; no firm D call. The length of the CDR3 is 12 residues. Germline assignment: CDR1 MNHEY and CDR2 SVGAGI. Trimming pared 7 bases from V and 5 bases from J, leaving 11 bases between. The CDR3 nucleotides are TGTGCCAGCAACCGAGGAGGGACTGAAGCTTTCTTT. Its protein product is CASNRGGTEAFF.

The rearrangement links TRBV5-6 to TRBJ1-6, with a weak D call TRBD1 (5 bases). The germline V gene encodes CDR1 SGHDT and CDR2 YYEEEE. V was cut by 3 bases and J by 10 bases, with 14 bases left in between. The CDR3 has 14 amino acids. CDR3 DNA sequence: TGTGCCAGCAGCTGGGGGGGAGTAGAATCACCCCTCCACTTT. It codes for CASSWGGVESPLHF.

The table lists this clone with a count of one. The J gene is TRBJ2-2, the V gene TRBV4-1; 10 nucleotides align to TRBD2. Germline CDR1 reads MGHRA; CDR2 reads YSYEKL. Unmatched junction bases numbered 8, after V lost 1 base and J lost 6 bases. CDR3 length equals 17 residues. The CDR3: CASSQASGTSDPGELFF. CDR3 DNA sequence: TGCGCCAGCAGCCAAGCGTCCGGGACTAGCGACCCCGGGGAGCTGTTTTTT.

The J gene is TRBJ1-3, the V gene TRBV19; the D gene is possibly TRBD1 (5 bases). The germline V gene has CDR1 LNHDA and CDR2 SQIVND (reference sequence). This CDR3 has 15 amino acids. The V end was cut by 7 bases, the J end by 4 bases, with 17 bases between. The chain's CDR3 is CASKEGALGGNTIYF. In nucleotides, the CDR3 is TGTGCCAGTAAAGAAGGGGCGCTCGGCGGAAACACCATATATTTT. Filled out from reference TRBV19 and TRBJ1-3, the complete variable domain reads DGGITQSPKYLFRKEGQNVTLSCEQNLNHDAMYWYRQDPGQGLRLIYYSQIVNDFQKGDIAEGYSVSREKKESFPLTVTSAQKNPTAFYLCASKEGALGGNTIYFGEGSWLTVV.

V and J are TRBV24-1 and TRBJ1-1, with 10 bases fitting TRBD1. This CDR3 comprises 15 residues. The ends lost 6 bases at V and 4 bases at J; junction bases unmatched: 7. Germline V gene lookup returns CDR1 KGHDR and CDR2 SFDVKD. CDR3 nucleotides: TGTGCCACCAGTTCGTCCCGGACAGGGGGCACTGAAGCTTTCTTT. It is translated as CATSSSRTGGTEAFF.

The chain is built from TRBV5-1 and TRBJ2-7; D perhaps matches TRBD1 (8 bases). Trimming removed 4 bases from V and 1 base from J, with 12 bases in between. Germline V gene lookup returns CDR1 SGHRS and CDR2 YFSETQ. This CDR3 region has 14 residues. CDR3 in amino acids: CASSGGDRSYEQYF. The CDR3 DNA sequence: TGCGCCAGCAGCGGGGGGGACAGGTCCTACGAGCAGTACTTC.

The rearrangement joins TRBV5-5 to TRBJ1-2; D call uncertain. Trimming removed 1 base from V and 4 bases from J, with 11 bases in between. Germline values: CDR1 SGHKS, CDR2 YYEKEE (reference sequence). The CDR3 is 14 amino acids. The chain's CDR3 is CASSLRGFFYGYTF. The DNA of the CDR3 is TGTGCCAGCAGCTTGCGGGGTTTCTTCTATGGCTACACCTTC.

This clone was counted a few times. The gene calls are TRBV2 and TRBJ2-7; possibly TRBD2 for D (6 bases). CDR3 size: 15 residues. Per germline, CDR1 SNHLY and CDR2 FYNNEI. Trimming cost V 7 bases and J 1 base, with 17 bases left between them. This chain's CDR3 is CASKEGGDGSYEQYF. The CDR3 DNA follows: TGTGCCAGCAAAGAAGGAGGGGACGGTTCCTACGAGCAGTACTTC.

The chain combines TRBV24-1 with TRBJ2-1, with D perhaps TRBD1 (6 bases). Germline CDR1 KGHDR, CDR2 SFDVKD. V lost 2 bases, J lost 9 bases, and 13 bases lay in between. The CDR3 loop spans 14 amino acids. The CDR3 protein is CATSDSDRPGEQFF. The CDR3 nucleotides are TGTGCCACCAGTGATTCTGACAGGCCCGGTGAGCAGTTCTTC.

The chain uses TRBV7-2 and TRBJ2-3; possible D gene TRBD2, 7 bases. V shed 6 bases and J shed 5 bases, with 18 bases lying between them. In germline, CDR1 is SGHTA, CDR2 FQGNSA. The CDR3 loop spans 15 amino acids. CDR3 sequence (DNA): TGTGCCAGCAGAGGGGGTCGGGGGGCCAGAGATACGCAGTATTTT. This sequence encodes CASRGGRGARDTQYF.

The chain recombines TRBV7-9 with TRBJ1-3; TRBD1 agrees at 7 bases. CDR1 is SEHNR, CDR2 FQNEAQ, per germline (reference sequence). Losses at the gene ends were 5 bases for V and 0 bases for J; bases not matched to a gene: 4. CDR3 size: 15 residues. CDR3 DNA sequence: TGTGCCAGCAGCCAGGGACAGATCTCTGGAAACACCATATATTTT. It codes for CASSQGQISGNTIYF.

V is TRBV5-1 and J is TRBJ2-1; 10 bases are a match to TRBD2. V shed 2 bases, J shed 4 bases, and the junction held 6 bases outside the gene matches. Germline CDR1 and CDR2: SGHRS and YFSETQ. CDR3 length equals 16 residues. CDR3 nucleotide sequence: TGCGCCAGCAGCTTACAACCTAGCGGGGGTTACAATGAGCAGTTCTTC. This encodes CASSLQPSGGYNEQFF. The variable domain in full, completed from reference TRBV5-1 and TRBJ2-1, reads KAGVTQTPRYLIKTRGQQVTLSCSPISGHRSVSWYQQTPGQGLQFLFEYFSETQRNKGNFPGRFSGRQFSNSRSEMNVSTLELGDSALYLCASSLQPSGGYNEQFFGPGTRLTVL.

This chain uses TRBV7-9 with TRBJ1-3; 7 bases line up with TRBD1. The CDR3 extends over 17 amino acids. Germline trimming cut 5 bases from V and 0 bases from J; bases unmatched to any gene: 10. CDR1 and CDR2 (germline): SEHNR, FQNEAQ (reference sequence). The CDR3 is CASSLRQGRGSGNTIYF. In DNA, the CDR3 is TGTGCCAGCAGCCTGAGACAGGGAAGGGGCTCTGGAAACACCATATATTTT.

About this clone itself: Other DNA sequences from this sample encode an identical CDR3 as well. CDR3: CASSKGQGTDTQYF. In DNA form, the CDR3 reads TGTGCCAGCAGCAAGGGACAGGGGACAGATACGCAGTATTTT. The rearrangement uses TRBV7-9 and TRBJ2-3, with 10 nucleotides matching TRBD1. V was pared by 5 bases and J by 3 bases, with 2 bases of the junction left unmatched. This CDR3 spans 14 amino acids. Germline loops: CDR1 SEHNR, CDR2 FQNEAQ (reference sequence).